Sequencing of this T cell receptor (beta chain) was carried out in a study of siplizumab effects on memory and regulatory T cells. Trimming shortened V by 4 bases and J by 2 bases, and 9 bases separated the two germline ends. Germline V gene data show CDR1 as MNHEY and CDR2 as SVGAGI. The length of the CDR3 is 14 residues. TCRdb keeps only in-frame clones here, not all; method: immunoSEQ multiplex PCR. The repertoire holds approximately 91,000 clones, 95% seen once, with about 18% in the top ten. V usage is TRBV6-5 and J usage is TRBJ1-5; D gene ambiguous. Source material: CD8+ T cells sorted from blood. The clonotype comes from a human donor in good health. CDR3 protein: CASSWREGNQPQHF. Written as DNA, the CDR3 is TGTGCCAGCAGTTGGAGGGAGGGCAATCAGCCCCAGCATTTT.